What follows are 19 T cell receptor beta chains derived from one specimen sequenced in a study of T cell changes during pregnancy in multiple sclerosis. Sequencing used immunoSEQ multiplex PCR; TCRdb keeps in-frame clones, though not all of them. Of some 120,000 clones listed, roughly 92% are singletons. Specimen: peripheral blood, collected before pregnancy. The receptors derive from a female donor with multiple sclerosis, enrolled in a pregnancy study.

The chain employs TRBV7-2 and TRBJ1-5, with D tentatively TRBD1 (5 bases). This CDR3 spans 16 amino acids. V lost 2 bases and J 1 base, leaving 12 bases between the germline ends. Per the germline V gene, CDR1 is SGHTA and CDR2 is FQGNSA. The CDR3 coding sequence is TGTGCCAGCAGCTTATCTGGGCAGGGAAGCAATCAGCCCCAGCATTTT. This codes for CASSLSGQGSNQPQHF.

The CDR3 reads CASSLQGWTGELFF. In nucleotides, the CDR3 is TGTGCCAGCAGCTTACAGGGTTGGACCGGGGAGCTGTTTTTT. This sequence joins TRBV7-9 and TRBJ2-2; a weak D match, TRBD1 (5 bases). The CDR3 covers 14 residues. Germline assignment: CDR1 SEHNR and CDR2 FQNEAQ (reference sequence). V gave up 2 bases and J gave up 5 bases, with 9 bases separating them.

Only one count was recorded for this clone. The chain has TRBV7-6 and TRBJ2-1; 10 nucleotides line up with TRBD1. CDR3 length: 17 amino acids. The junction had 9 bases not matched to a gene; V was cut back by 5 bases and J by 2 bases. Looked up from germline, CDR1 is SGHVS and CDR2 is FNYEAQ. Here the CDR3 reads CASSVKPGQGPYNEQFF. Written as DNA, the CDR3 is TGTGCCAGCAGCGTCAAGCCGGGACAGGGGCCCTACAATGAGCAGTTCTTC. Full variable domain (outside the CDR3, taken from reference TRBV7-6 and TRBJ2-1): GAGVSQSPRYKVTKRGQDVALRCDPISGHVSLYWYRQALGQGPEFLTYFNYEAQQDKSGLPNDRFSAERPEGSISTLTIQRTEQRDSAMYRCASSVKPGQGPYNEQFFGPGTRLTVL.

The chain carries TRBV30 and TRBJ1-3, with D unresolved. Per germline, CDR1 GTSNPN and CDR2 SVGIG (reference sequence). Trimming left V 0 bases short and J 1 base short, with 13 bases between. The CDR3 is made up of 16 amino acids. The CDR3 DNA reads as TGTGCCTGGAGTGTCGGAGGGCGGCCTTCTGGAAACACCATATATTTT. This encodes CAWSVGGRPSGNTIYF.

The CDR3 spells CASSVDPGGRAGANVLTF. CDR3 DNA sequence: TGTGCCAGCAGCGTAGATCCAGGTGGCAGGGCTGGGGCCAACGTCCTGACTTTC. The V call is TRBV9, the J call TRBJ2-6; D may be TRBD1 (5 bases). CDR1 is SGDLS and CDR2 is YYNGEE in the germline V gene. The CDR3 runs 18 residues. V was clipped by 0 bases and J by 2 bases, with 15 bases between them.

The genes are TRBV29-1 and TRBJ2-1, with TRBD2 matching 14 bases. From germline, CDR1 is SQVTM and CDR2 ANQGSEA. The trim removed 6 bases at V and 8 bases at J, leaving 3 bases unmatched. This CDR3 contains 13 residues. Here the CDR3 reads CSVGTSGSDEQFF. Here the CDR3 DNA reads TGCAGCGTAGGGACTAGCGGGAGCGATGAGCAGTTCTTC.

The V and J genes are TRBV2 and TRBJ2-3; 8 positions agree with TRBD2. V lost 4 bases, J lost 2 bases, and 8 bases stayed unmatched. Germline V CDR1 and CDR2: SNHLY, FYNNEI. This CDR3 is built from 16 residues. The DNA of the CDR3 is TGTGCCAGCAGTGTGACCACGGGAGGGGTCACAGATACGCAGTATTTT. Protein product: CASSVTTGGVTDTQYF.

This sequence joins TRBV6-5 and TRBJ1-1; maybe TRBD1 (5 bases). The CDR3 covers 16 residues. CDR1 and CDR2 from the germline V gene are MNHEY and SVGAGI. V lost 1 base to trimming and J lost 4 bases, with 16 bases between them. This CDR3 is CASSYWAQVKFTEAFF. The CDR3 DNA is TGTGCCAGCAGTTACTGGGCACAGGTTAAGTTCACTGAAGCTTTCTTT.

The sample holds one count of this clone. The chain employs TRBV23-1 and TRBJ1-5, with 8 bases aligning to TRBD1. TRBV23-1 is an ORF, with its function uncertain. The CDR3 has 14 amino acids. V was pared by 4 bases and J by 11 bases, with 10 bases of the junction left unmatched. The CDR3 loop is CASSPMDRASAQHF. Here the CDR3 DNA reads TGCGCCAGCAGTCCTATGGACAGGGCGAGTGCCCAGCATTTT.

The rearrangement links TRBV7-3 to TRBJ2-5, with 10 bases aligning to TRBD1. J lost 4 bases, V lost 4 bases, and 0 bases had no gene match. The CDR3 runs to 13 residues. Germline V lookup: CDR1 SGHTA, CDR2 FQGTGA. In nucleotides, the CDR3 is TGTGCCAGCAGCTGGACAGGGGGAGAGACCCAGTACTTC. Amino acids: CASSWTGGETQYF.

This chain uses TRBV5-1 with TRBJ1-1; possibly TRBD1 for D (5 bases). Trimming shortened V by 3 bases and J by 7 bases, and 10 bases separated the two germline ends. Looked up from germline, CDR1 is SGHRS and CDR2 is YFSETQ. This CDR3 region has 12 residues. The CDR3 sequence: CASSSTRGEAFF. The CDR3 DNA reads TGCGCCAGCAGCTCAACAAGGGGTGAAGCTTTCTTT. Combining the CDR3 with reference TRBV5-1 and TRBJ1-1 gives the whole variable domain KAGVTQTPRYLIKTRGQQVTLSCSPISGHRSVSWYQQTPGQGLQFLFEYFSETQRNKGNFPGRFSGRQFSNSRSEMNVSTLELGDSALYLCASSSTRGEAFFGQGTRLTVV.

This clone is a singleton in its sample. The gene calls are TRBV6-4 and TRBJ2-7, with 9 bases aligning to TRBD2. The germline CDR1 and CDR2 sequences are MRHNA and SNTAGT. Trimming took 9 bases from V and 6 from J; bases not matched to a gene: 12. This CDR3 has 14 residues. CDR3 nucleotide sequence: TGTGCCAGACAGTACCGTGGACTAGCGAGCGAGCAGTACTTC. Encoded protein: CARQYRGLASEQYF.

The rearrangement links TRBV10-2 to TRBJ2-1; D is possibly TRBD2 (6 bases). V dropped 7 bases and J dropped 4 bases, with 20 bases sitting between them. Germline CDR1 and CDR2: WSHSY and SAAADI. This CDR3 region has 16 residues. The CDR3 loop reads CASTQGRDSIYNEQFF. The CDR3 nucleotides are TGCGCCAGCACGCAGGGTAGGGACTCGATATACAATGAGCAGTTCTTC.

The chain couples TRBV28 to TRBJ1-5; TRBD1 aligns across 7 bases. This CDR3 is built from 14 residues. V lost 4 bases to trimming and J lost 4 bases; unmatched junction nucleotides: 4. CDR1 MDHEN and CDR2 SYDVKM come from the germline V gene. CDR3 sequence: CASSSGQLNQPQHF. In DNA form, the CDR3 reads TGTGCCAGCAGTTCGGGACAGTTGAATCAGCCCCAGCATTTT.

The V call is TRBV6-6, the J call TRBJ2-2; the D gene is possibly TRBD1 (5 bases). The ends were cut back, 2 bases at V and 1 base at J, with 11 bases in the middle. Germline V gives CDR1 MNHNY, CDR2 SVGAGI (reference sequence). The CDR3 consists of 16 residues. CDR3: CASSYLLGQNTGELFF. The CDR3 DNA is TGTGCCAGCAGTTACCTTTTGGGGCAGAACACCGGGGAGCTGTTTTTT.

The chain recombines TRBV9 with TRBJ2-1, with 10 positions matching TRBD2. V trimming: 2 bases; J trimming: 1 base; junction bases outside the gene matches: 3. Germline assignment: CDR1 SGDLS and CDR2 YYNGEE. The length of the CDR3 is 16 residues. The CDR3 here is CASSVRAGGSYNEQFF. The CDR3 nucleotides read TGTGCCAGCAGCGTCCGAGCGGGAGGGTCCTACAATGAGCAGTTCTTC.

Concerning this clone: One end of the junction does not line up with germline, which may come from a read error. The gene calls are TRBV29-1 and TRBJ1-1, with TRBD1 as a possible D gene (5 bases). Germline V gene data show CDR1 as SQVTM and CDR2 as ANQGSEA. This CDR3 is 13 amino acids long. In DNA, the CDR3 is TGCAGCGGTGAACAGGCATTGAACACTGAAGCTTTCTTT. Translating gives CSGEQALNTEAFF.

This sequence joins TRBV5-1 and TRBJ2-6; no reliable D call. This CDR3 has 15 residues. Germline V CDR1 and CDR2: SGHRS, YFSETQ. Trimming left V 3 bases short and J 0 bases short, with 7 bases between. CDR3 DNA sequence: TGCGCCAGCAGCTCGACGGGCTCTGGGGCCAACGTCCTGACTTTC. As protein: CASSSTGSGANVLTF.

This chain links TRBV7-2 with TRBJ2-1, with 13 positions matching TRBD2. The V and J ends lost 7 bases and 10 bases, in that order; junction bases with no gene match: 13. Germline CDR1 reads SGHTA; CDR2 reads FQGNSA. The CDR3 contains 16 residues. The CDR3 bases are TGTGCCAGCATCTCAACTAGCGGGAGGGCCTCGCAAGAGCAGTTCTTC. Protein: CASISTSGRASQEQFF.